This T cell receptor (beta chain) was sequenced during a study of control samples from healthy donors and cancer patients. The germline V gene has CDR1 SGHRS and CDR2 YFSETQ. V was shortened by 4 bases and J by 8 bases, with 20 bases between the two germline ends. The CDR3 is 15 residues long. The table came from immunoSEQ multiplex PCR; TCRdb's copy has only in-frame clones and leaves some out. The table has 100,000 to 120,000 clones, almost 85% seen once. The rearrangement joins TRBV5-1 to TRBJ2-3, with D perhaps matching TRBD1 or TRBD2 (6 bases each). The source is a man between 18 and 35 years old in good health. The sample taken for sequencing was blood. The CDR3 DNA reads as TGCGCCAGCAGCCTGGGGGGCCAGGGCGAGGGTACGCAGTATTTT. Amino acids: CASSLGGQGEGTQYF.